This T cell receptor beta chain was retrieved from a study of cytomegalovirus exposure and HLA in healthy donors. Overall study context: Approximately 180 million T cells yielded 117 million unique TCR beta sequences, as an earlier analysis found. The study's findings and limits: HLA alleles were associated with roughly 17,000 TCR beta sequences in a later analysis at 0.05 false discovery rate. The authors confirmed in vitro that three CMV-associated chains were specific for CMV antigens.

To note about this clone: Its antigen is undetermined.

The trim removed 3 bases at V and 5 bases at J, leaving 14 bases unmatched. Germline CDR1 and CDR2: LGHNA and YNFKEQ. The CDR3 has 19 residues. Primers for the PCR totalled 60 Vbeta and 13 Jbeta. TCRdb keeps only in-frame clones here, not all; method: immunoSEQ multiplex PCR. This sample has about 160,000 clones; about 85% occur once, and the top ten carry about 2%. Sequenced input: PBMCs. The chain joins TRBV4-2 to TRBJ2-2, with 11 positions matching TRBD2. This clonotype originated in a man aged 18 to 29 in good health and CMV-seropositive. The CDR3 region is CASSQETSGVYQGTGELFF. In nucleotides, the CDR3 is TGTGCCAGCAGCCAGGAGACTAGCGGGGTCTACCAAGGGACCGGGGAGCTGTTTTTT.